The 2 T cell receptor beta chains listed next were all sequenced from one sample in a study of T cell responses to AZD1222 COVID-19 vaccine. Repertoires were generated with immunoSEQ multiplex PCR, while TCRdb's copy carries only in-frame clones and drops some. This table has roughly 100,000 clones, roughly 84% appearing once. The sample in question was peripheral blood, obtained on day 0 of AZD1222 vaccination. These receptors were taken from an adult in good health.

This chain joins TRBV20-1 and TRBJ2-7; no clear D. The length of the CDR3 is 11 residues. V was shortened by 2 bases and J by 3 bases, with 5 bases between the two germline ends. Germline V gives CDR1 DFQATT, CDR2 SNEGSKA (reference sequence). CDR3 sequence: CSARNLYEQYF. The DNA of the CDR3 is TGCAGTGCTAGAAATCTCTACGAGCAGTACTTC.

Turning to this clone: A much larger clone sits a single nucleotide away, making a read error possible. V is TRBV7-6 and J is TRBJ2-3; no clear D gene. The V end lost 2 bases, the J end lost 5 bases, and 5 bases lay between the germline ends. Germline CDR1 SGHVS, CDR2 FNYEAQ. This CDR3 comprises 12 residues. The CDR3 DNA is TGTGCCAGCAGCTTAATGGGAGATACGCAGTATTTT. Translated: CASSLMGDTQYF. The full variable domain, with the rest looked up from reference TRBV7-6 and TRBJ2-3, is GAGVSQSPRYKVTKRGQDVALRCDPISGHVSLYWYRQALGQGPEFLTYFNYEAQQDKSGLPNDRFSAERPEGSISTLTIQRTEQRDSAMYRCASSLMGDTQYFGPGTRLTVL.